The entry below describes one T cell receptor beta chain. Its antigen remains unidentified. Sequencing used immunoSEQ multiplex PCR; TCRdb keeps in-frame clones, though not all of them. The repertoire holds thousands of clones, with under 80% as singletons. Lymphocytes (intraepithelial and lamina propria) were released by processing the graft tissue. The data were obtained in a study of graft-versus-host responses after intestinal transplantation. Points from the study as a whole: Graft-donor T cell macrochimerism in patients accompanied high graft-versus-host to host-versus-graft clonal ratios in allografts. Circulating GvH clones peaking coincided with falling HvG clones soon after transplant. Marrow from the recipient contained GvH clones, some of which had appeared first in ileum or blood.

The CDR3 extends over 12 amino acids. Germline values: CDR1 SNHLY, CDR2 FYNNEI. Trimming left V 0 bases short and J 12 bases short, with 11 bases between. The chain links TRBV2 to TRBJ2-5; D ambiguous. This receptor was identified in a human patient who received an intestinal transplant, so some T cells may come from the graft donor. The source material was ileum tissue, sampled about 490 days after intestinal transplant. The CDR3 DNA follows: TGTGCCAGCAGTGAAGCGCAACAGAGAGAGTACTTC. Its translation is CASSEAQQREYF.